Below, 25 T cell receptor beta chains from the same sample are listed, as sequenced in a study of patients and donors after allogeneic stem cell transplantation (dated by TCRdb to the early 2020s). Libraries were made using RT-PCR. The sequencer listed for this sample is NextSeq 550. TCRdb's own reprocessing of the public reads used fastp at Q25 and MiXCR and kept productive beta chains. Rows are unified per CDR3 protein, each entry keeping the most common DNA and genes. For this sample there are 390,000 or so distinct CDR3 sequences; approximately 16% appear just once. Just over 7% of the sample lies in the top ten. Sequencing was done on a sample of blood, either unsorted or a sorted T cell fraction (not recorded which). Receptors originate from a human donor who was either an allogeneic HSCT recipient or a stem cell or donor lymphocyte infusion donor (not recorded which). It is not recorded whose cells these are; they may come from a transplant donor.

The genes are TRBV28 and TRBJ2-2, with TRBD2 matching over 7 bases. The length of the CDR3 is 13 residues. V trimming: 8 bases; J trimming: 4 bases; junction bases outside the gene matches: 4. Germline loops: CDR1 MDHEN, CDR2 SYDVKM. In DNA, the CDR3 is TGTGCCAGCCGGGACTACCGCACCGGGGAGCTGTTTTTT. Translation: CASRDYRTGELFF.

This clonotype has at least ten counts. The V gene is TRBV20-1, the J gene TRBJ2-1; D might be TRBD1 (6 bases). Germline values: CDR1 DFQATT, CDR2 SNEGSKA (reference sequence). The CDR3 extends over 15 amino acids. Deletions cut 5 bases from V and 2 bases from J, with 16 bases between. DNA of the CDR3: TGCAGTGCTTATGGGGGCGGAGGCGCCTACAATGAGCAGTTCTTC. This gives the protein CSAYGGGGAYNEQFF.

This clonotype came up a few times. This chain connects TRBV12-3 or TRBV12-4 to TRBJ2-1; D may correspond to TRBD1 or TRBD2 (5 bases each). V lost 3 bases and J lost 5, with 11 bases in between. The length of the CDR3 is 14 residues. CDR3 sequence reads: CASSFGPGHNEQFF. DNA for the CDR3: TGTGCCAGCAGTTTTGGGCCGGGGCACAATGAGCAGTTCTTC.

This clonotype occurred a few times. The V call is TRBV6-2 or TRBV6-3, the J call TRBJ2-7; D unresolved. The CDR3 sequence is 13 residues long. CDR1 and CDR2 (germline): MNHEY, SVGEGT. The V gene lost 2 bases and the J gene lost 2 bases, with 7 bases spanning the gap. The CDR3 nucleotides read TGTGCCAGCAGTTACGGGGTTGCCTACGAGCAGTACTTC. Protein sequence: CASSYGVAYEQYF.

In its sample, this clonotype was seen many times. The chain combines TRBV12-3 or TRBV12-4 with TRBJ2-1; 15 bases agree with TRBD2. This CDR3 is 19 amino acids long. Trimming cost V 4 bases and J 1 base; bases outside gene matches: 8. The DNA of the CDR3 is TGTGCCAGCAGTTCCCCGGGACTAGCGGGGGGATCGTCCTACAATGAGCAGTTCTTC. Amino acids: CASSSPGLAGGSSYNEQFF.

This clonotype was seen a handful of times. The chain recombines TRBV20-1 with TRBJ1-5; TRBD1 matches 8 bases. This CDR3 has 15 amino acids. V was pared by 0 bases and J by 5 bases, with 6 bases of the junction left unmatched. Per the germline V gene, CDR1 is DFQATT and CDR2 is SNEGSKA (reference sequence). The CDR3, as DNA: TGCAGTGCTAGAGATCCCGGACAGGGCTATCAGCCCCAGCATTTT. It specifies CSARDPGQGYQPQHF.

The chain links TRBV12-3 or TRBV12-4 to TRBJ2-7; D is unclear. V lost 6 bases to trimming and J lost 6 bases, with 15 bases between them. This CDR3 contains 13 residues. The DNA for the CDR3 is TGTGCCAGCAGCCGTTTGACGGCACTCGAGCAGTACTTC. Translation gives CASSRLTALEQYF.

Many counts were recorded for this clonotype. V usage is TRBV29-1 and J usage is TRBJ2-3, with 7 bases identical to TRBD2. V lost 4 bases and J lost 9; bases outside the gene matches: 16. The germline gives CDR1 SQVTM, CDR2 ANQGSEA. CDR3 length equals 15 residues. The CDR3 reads CSVGSLRGRGGTQYF. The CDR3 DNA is TGCAGCGTTGGTTCCCTCCGGGGAAGGGGAGGGACGCAGTATTTT.

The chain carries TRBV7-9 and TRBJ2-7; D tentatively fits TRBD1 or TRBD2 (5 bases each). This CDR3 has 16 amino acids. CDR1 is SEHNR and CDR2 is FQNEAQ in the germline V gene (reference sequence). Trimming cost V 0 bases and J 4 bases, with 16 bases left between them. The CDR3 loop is CASSLARATRDYEQYF. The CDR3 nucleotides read TGTGCCAGCAGCTTAGCGAGGGCCACCAGGGATTACGAGCAGTACTTC.

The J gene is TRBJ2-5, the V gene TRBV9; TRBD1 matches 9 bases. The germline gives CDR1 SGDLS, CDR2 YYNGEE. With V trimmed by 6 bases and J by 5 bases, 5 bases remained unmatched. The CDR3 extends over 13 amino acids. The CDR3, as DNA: TGTGCCAGCACGACAGGGGGTTACGAGACCCAGTACTTC. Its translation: CASTTGGYETQYF.

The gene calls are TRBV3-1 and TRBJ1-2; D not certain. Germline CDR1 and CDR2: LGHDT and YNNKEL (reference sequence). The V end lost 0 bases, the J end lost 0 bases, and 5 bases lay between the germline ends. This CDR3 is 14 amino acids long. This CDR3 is CASSQDQSNYGYTF. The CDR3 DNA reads TGTGCCAGCAGCCAAGATCAGTCTAACTATGGCTACACCTTC. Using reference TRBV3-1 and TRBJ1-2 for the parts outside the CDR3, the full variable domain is DTAVSQTPKYLVTQMGNDKSIKCEQNLGHDTMYWYKQDSKKFLKIMFSYNNKELIINETVPNRFSPKSPDKAHLNLHINSLELGDSAVYFCASSQDQSNYGYTFGSGTRLTVV.

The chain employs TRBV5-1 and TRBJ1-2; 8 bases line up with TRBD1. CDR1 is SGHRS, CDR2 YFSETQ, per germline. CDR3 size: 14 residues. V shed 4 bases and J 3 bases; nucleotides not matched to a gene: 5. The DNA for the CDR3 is TGCGCCAGCAGCAACACAGGGGGGGACTATGGCTACACCTTC. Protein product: CASSNTGGDYGYTF.

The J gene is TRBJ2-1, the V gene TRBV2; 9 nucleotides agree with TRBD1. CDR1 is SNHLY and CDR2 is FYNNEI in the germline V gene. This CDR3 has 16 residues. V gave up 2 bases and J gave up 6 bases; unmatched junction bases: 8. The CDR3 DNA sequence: TGTGCCAGCAGTGAAAGAGGGACAGGGAAAGGCAATGAGCAGTTCTTC. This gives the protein CASSERGTGKGNEQFF. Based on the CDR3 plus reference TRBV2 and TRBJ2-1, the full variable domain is EPEVTQTPSHQVTQMGQEVILRCVPISNHLYFYWYRQILGQKVEFLVSFYNNEISEKSEIFDDQFSVERPDGSNFTLKIRSTKLEDSAMYFCASSERGTGKGNEQFFGPGTRLTVL.

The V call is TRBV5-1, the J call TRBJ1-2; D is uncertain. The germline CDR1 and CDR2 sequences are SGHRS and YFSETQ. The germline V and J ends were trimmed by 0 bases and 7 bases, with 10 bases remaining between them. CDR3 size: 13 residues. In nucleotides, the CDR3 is TGCGCCAGCAGCTTGGTTCTTGACTCTGGCTACACCTTC. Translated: CASSLVLDSGYTF.

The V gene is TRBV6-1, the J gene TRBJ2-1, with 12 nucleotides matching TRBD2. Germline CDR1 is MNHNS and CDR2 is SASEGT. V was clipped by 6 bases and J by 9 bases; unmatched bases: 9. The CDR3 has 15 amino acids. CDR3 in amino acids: CASRSTSGGMGEQFF. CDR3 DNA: TGTGCCAGCAGGTCGACTAGCGGGGGAATGGGTGAGCAGTTCTTC.

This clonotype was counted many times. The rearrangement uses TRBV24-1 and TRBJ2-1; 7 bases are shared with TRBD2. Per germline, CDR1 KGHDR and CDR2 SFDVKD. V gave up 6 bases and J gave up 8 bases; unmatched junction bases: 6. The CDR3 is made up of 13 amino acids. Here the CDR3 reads CATSIGGRDEQFF. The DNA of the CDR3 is TGTGCCACCAGTATCGGGGGGAGGGATGAGCAGTTCTTC.

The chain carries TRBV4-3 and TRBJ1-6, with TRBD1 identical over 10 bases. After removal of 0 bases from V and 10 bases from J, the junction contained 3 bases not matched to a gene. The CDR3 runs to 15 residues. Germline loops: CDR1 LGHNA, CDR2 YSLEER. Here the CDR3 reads CASSQEGQGRSPLHF. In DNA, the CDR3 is TGCGCCAGCAGCCAAGAGGGACAGGGGAGGTCACCCCTCCACTTT.

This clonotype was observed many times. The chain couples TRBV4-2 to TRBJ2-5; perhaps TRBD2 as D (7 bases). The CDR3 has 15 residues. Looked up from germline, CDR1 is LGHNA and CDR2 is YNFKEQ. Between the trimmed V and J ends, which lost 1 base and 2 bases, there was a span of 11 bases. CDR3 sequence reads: CASSQAKGGQETQYF. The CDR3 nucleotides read TGTGCCAGCAGCCAAGCTAAGGGGGGGCAAGAGACCCAGTACTTC.

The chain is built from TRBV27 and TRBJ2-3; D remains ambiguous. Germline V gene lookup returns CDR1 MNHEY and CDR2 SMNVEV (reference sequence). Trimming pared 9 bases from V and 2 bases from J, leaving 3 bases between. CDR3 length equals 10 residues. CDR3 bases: TGTGCCAGATACACAGATACGCAGTATTTT. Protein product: CARYTDTQYF.

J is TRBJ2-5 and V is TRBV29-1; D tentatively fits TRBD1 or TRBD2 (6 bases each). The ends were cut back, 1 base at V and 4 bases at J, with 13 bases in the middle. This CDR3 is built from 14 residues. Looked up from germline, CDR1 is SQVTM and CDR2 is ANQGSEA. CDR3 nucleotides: TGCAGCGTTGAAGTGACAAAGGGGGGAGAGACCCAGTACTTC. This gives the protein CSVEVTKGGETQYF.

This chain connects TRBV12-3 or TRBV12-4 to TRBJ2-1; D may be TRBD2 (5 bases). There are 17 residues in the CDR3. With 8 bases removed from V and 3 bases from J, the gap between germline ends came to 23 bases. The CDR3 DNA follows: TGTGCCAGCGGGTGGGCCCTCCGGGGTAGTGGCTACAATGAGCAGTTCTTC. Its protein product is CASGWALRGSGYNEQFF.

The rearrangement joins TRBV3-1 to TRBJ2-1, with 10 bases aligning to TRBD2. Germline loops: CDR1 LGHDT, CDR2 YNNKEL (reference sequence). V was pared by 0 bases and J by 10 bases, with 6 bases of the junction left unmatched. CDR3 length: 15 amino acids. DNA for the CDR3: TGTGCCAGCAGCCAAGACCCAGCGGGAGGGGGAGAGCAGTTCTTC. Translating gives CASSQDPAGGGEQFF.

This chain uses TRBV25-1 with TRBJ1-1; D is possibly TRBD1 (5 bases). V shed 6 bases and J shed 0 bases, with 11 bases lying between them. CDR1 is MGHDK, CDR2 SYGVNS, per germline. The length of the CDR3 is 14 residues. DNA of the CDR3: TGTGCCAGCAGAGACAGTAACATGAACACTGAAGCTTTCTTT. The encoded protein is CASRDSNMNTEAFF.

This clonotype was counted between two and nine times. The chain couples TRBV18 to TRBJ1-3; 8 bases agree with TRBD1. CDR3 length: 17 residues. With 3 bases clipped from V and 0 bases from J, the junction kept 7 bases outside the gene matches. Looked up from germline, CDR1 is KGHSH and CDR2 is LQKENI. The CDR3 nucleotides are TGTGCCAGCTCACCGTCGACAGGGGCCCACTCTGGAAACACCATATATTTT. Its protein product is CASSPSTGAHSGNTIYF.

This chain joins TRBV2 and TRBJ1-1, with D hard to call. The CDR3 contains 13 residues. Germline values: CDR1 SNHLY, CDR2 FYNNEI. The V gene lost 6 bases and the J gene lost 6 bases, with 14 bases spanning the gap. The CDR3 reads CASSQPVIAEAFF. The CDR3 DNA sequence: TGTGCCAGCAGCCAACCGGTAATAGCTGAAGCTTTCTTT. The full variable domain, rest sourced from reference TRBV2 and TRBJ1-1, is EPEVTQTPSHQVTQMGQEVILRCVPISNHLYFYWYRQILGQKVEFLVSFYNNEISEKSEIFDDQFSVERPDGSNFTLKIRSTKLEDSAMYFCASSQPVIAEAFFGQGTRLTVV.